This entry is about one TCR beta chain. The antigen remains undetermined. The CDR3 length is 17 residues. J lost 4 bases, V lost 5 bases, and 13 bases had no gene match. Per germline, CDR1 SGHAT and CDR2 FQNNGV. Time point in this sample: late sampling 161 to 241 days after vaccination in three convalescent patients. Specified treatment: roughly 10-day PBMC culture with coronavirus spike peptide pools or control peptides (ViraFEST assay). For ViraFEST, peptide pools expanded antigen-specific T cells, after which the TCRs were sequenced. Culture conditions combined a few million PBMCs per well with 9 to 10 IU/ml IL-2 and 8.5 to 10 ug/ml peptide pools. This sample stems from a study of vaccination and CD4 T cells after COVID-19. Study context: Convalescents were six males and four females, two of them Hispanic.

Sequenced with the Oncomine TCR Beta short-read assay was DNA taken from cultured CD4+ T cells. TCRdb reprocessed the PCR reads via MiXCR and lists one record per CDR3 protein. The repertoire holds around 26,000 distinct CDR3 sequences, with 40% to 45% as singletons. Regarding the study as a whole: Spike mono-reactivity was found in 304 of the 307 vaccine-specific clones identified in convalescent patients.

The chain joins TRBV11-2 to TRBJ2-5, with 10 bases lining up with TRBD1. The starting material was CD4+ T cells from blood, cultured in vitro, obtained about 7 months after SARS-CoV-2 vaccination. The clonotype comes from a human donor who had recovered from COVID-19. The CDR3 DNA reads TGTGCCAGCAGCCCCTCGGGACAGGGGAGCGGGAGAGAGACCCAGTACTTC. As protein: CASSPSGQGSGRETQYF.